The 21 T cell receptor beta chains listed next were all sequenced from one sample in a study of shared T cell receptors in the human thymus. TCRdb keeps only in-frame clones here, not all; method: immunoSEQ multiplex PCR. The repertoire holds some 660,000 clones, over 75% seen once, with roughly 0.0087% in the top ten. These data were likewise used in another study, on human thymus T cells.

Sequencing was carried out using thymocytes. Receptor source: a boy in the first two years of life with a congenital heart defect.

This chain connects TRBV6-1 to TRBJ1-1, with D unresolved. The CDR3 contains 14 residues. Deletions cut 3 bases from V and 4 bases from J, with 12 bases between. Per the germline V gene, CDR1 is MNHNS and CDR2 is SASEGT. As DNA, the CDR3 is TGTGCCAGCAGTGATTCGCGGGAGGGCACTGAAGCTTTCTTT. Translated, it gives CASSDSREGTEAFF.

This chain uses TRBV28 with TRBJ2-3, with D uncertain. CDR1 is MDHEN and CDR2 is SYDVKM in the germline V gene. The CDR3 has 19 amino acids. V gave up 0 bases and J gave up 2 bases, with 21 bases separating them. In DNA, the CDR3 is TGTGCCAGCAGTTTATGTAGCCCCGAGCCGAGCACATACACAGATACGCAGTATTTT. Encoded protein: CASSLCSPEPSTYTDTQYF.

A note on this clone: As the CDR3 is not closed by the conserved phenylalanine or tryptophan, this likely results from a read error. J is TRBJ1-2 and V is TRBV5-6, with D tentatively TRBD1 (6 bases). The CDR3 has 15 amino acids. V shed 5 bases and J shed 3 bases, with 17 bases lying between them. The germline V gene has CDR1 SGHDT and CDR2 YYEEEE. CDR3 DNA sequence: TGTGCCAGCAGACATGGACAGTATTATTACTATGGCTACACCCTC. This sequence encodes CASRHGQYYYYGYTL.

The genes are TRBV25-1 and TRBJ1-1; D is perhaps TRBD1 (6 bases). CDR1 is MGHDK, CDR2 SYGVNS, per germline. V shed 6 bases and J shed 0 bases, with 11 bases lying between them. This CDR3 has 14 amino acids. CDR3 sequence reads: CASSGGLMNTEAFF. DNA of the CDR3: TGTGCCAGCAGCGGGGGGCTCATGAACACTGAAGCTTTCTTT.

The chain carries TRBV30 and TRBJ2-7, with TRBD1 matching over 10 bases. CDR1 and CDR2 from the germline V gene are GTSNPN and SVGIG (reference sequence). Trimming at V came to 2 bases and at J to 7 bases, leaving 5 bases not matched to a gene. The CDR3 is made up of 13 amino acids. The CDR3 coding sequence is TGTGCCTGGAGTCCGGGACAGGGGTATGAGCAGTACTTC. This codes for CAWSPGQGYEQYF.

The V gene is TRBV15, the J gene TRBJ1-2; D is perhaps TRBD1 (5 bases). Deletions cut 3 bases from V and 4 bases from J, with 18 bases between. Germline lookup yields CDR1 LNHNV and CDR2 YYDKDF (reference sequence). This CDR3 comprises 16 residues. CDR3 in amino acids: CATSRPSGGEGYGYTF. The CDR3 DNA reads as TGTGCCACCAGCAGGCCTTCGGGGGGAGAGGGCTATGGCTACACCTTC.

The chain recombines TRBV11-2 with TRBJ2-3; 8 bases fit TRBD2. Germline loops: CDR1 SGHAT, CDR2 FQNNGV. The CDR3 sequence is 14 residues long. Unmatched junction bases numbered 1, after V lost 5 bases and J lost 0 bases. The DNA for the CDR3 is TGTGCCAGCAGCCGGGGGGGGAGCACAGATACGCAGTATTTT. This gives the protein CASSRGGSTDTQYF.

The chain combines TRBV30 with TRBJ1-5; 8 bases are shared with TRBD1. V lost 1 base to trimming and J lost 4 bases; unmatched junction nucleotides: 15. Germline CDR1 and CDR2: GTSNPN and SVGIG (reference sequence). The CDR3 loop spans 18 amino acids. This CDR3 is CAWSAPHRDRGNNQPQHF. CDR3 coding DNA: TGTGCCTGGAGTGCCCCTCACCGCGACAGGGGAAATAATCAGCCCCAGCATTTT.

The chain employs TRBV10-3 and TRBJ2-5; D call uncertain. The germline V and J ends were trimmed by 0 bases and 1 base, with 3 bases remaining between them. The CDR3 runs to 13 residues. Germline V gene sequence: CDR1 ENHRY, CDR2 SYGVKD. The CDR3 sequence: CAISESSQETQYF. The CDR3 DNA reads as TGTGCCATCAGTGAGTCCAGCCAAGAGACCCAGTACTTC.

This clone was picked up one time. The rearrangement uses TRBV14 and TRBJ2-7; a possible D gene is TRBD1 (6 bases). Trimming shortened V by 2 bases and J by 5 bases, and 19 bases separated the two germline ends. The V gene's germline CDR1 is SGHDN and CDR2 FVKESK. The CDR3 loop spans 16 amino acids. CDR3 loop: CASSQNLGQPGDEQYF. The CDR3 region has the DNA TGTGCCAGCAGCCAAAACCTCGGACAGCCTGGGGACGAGCAGTACTTC.

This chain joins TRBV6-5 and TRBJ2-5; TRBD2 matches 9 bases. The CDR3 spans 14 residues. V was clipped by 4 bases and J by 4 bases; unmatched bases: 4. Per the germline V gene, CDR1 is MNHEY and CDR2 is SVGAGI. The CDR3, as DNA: TGTGCCAGCAGTTCCGGGACTAGCAGAGAGACCCAGTACTTC. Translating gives CASSSGTSRETQYF.

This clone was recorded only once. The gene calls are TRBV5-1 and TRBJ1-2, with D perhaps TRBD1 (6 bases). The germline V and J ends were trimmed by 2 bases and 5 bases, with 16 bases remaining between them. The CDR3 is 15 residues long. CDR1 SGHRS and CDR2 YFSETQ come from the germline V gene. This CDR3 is CASSLSQGSRYGYTF. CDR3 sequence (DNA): TGCGCCAGCAGCTTATCCCAGGGGTCTAGGTATGGCTACACCTTC. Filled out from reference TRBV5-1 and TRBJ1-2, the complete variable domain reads KAGVTQTPRYLIKTRGQQVTLSCSPISGHRSVSWYQQTPGQGLQFLFEYFSETQRNKGNFPGRFSGRQFSNSRSEMNVSTLELGDSALYLCASSLSQGSRYGYTFGSGTRLTVV.

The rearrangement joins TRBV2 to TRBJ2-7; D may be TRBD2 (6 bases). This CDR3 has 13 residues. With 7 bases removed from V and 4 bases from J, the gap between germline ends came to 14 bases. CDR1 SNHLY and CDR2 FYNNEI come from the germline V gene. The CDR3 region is CASTIGRGYEQYF. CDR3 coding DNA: TGTGCCAGCACTATCGGGAGAGGTTACGAGCAGTACTTC.

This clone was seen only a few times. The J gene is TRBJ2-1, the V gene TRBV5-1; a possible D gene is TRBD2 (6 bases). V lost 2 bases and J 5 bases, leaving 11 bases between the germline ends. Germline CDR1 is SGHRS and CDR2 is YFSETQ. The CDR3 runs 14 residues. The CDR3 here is CASSFRRLDNEQFF. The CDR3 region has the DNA TGCGCCAGCAGCTTTCGACGACTAGACAATGAGCAGTTCTTC.

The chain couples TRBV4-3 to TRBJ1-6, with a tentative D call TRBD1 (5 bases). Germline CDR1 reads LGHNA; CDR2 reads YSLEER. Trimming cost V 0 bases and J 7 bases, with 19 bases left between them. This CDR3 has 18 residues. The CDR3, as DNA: TGCGCCAGCAGCCAAGATCTAGGGTTTCGACAGCCGAATTCACCCCTCCACTTT. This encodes CASSQDLGFRQPNSPLHF.

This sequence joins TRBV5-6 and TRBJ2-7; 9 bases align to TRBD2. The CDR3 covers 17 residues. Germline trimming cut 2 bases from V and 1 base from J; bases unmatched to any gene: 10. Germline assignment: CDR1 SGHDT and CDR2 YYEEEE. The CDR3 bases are TGTGCCAGCAGCTTTGGGCTAGCGGGATCGGTTTCCTACGAGCAGTACTTC. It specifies CASSFGLAGSVSYEQYF.

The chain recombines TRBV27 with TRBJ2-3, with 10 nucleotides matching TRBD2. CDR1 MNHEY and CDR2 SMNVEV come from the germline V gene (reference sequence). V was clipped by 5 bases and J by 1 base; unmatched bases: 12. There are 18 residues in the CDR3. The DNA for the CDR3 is TGTGCCAGCAGTCCCCCCGGGACTAGCGCAGAACGCACAGATACGCAGTATTTT. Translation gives CASSPPGTSAERTDTQYF.

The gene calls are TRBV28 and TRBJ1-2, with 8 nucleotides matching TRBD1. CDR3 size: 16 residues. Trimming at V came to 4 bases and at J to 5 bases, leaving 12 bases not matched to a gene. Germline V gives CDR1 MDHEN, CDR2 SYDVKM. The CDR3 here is CASSSKTGQGQYGYTF. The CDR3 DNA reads TGTGCCAGCAGTTCCAAGACAGGACAGGGCCAATATGGCTACACCTTC.

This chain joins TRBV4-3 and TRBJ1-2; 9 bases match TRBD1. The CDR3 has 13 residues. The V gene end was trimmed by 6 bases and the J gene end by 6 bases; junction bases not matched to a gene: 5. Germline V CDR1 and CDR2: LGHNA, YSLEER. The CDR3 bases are TGCGCCAGCAGTAGGGGACAGGGTGATGGCTACACCTTC. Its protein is CASSRGQGDGYTF.

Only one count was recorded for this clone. The CDR3 here is CASSVLAGGPYQETQYF. The CDR3 bases are TGTGCCAGCAGTGTCCTAGCGGGGGGCCCGTACCAAGAGACCCAGTACTTC. The rearrangement joins TRBV25-1 to TRBJ2-5; the match to TRBD2 covers 11 bases. Germline V gene sequence: CDR1 MGHDK, CDR2 SYGVNS. The CDR3 extends over 17 amino acids. J was trimmed by 0 bases and V by 4 bases; bases with no gene match: 7.

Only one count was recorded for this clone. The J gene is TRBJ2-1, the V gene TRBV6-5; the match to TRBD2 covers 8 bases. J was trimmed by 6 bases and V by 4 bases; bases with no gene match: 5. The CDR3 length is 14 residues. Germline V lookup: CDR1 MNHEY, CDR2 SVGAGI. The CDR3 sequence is CASSSGTRINEQFF. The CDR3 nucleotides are TGTGCCAGCAGTTCCGGGACTAGGATCAATGAGCAGTTCTTC.